A single sample gave rise to the 26 T cell receptor beta chains below, sequenced in a study of control samples from healthy donors and cancer patients. Method: immunoSEQ multiplex PCR; TCRdb's copy keeps in-frame clones and lacks some. Counted here are approximately 90,000 clones, about 85% occurring once; the ten biggest clones make up approximately 19%. The sample comprised blood. These receptors were collected from a man younger than 45 in good health.

CDR3 sequence reads: CASSVVQGGEQFF. The CDR3, as DNA: TGTGCCAGCAGCGTGGTTCAGGGTGGTGAGCAGTTCTTC. The gene calls are TRBV9 and TRBJ2-1, with a weak D call TRBD1 (5 bases). Germline V gene sequence: CDR1 SGDLS, CDR2 YYNGEE. Trimming removed 2 bases from V and 9 bases from J, with 12 bases in between. This CDR3 is built from 13 residues. The variable domain in full, with the rest retrieved from reference TRBV9 and TRBJ2-1, is DSGVTQTPKHLITATGQRVTLRCSPRSGDLSVYWYQQSLDQGLQFLIQYYNGEERAKGNILERFSAQQFPDLHSELNLSSLELGDSALYFCASSVVQGGEQFFGPGTRLTVL.

The chain carries TRBV9 and TRBJ2-1; 11 bases line up with TRBD2. This CDR3 contains 16 residues. Germline V CDR1 and CDR2: SGDLS, YYNGEE. Losses at the gene ends were 3 bases for V and 2 bases for J; bases not matched to a gene: 4. CDR3 DNA sequence: TGTGCCAGCAGCGAGCTAGCGGGGGGACCCTACAATGAGCAGTTCTTC. This gives the protein CASSELAGGPYNEQFF.

The V gene is TRBV7-9, the J gene TRBJ1-3, with D maybe TRBD1 (5 bases). Germline-derived CDR1 and CDR2 are SEHNR and FQNEAQ (reference sequence). V lost 3 bases and J lost 0, with 12 bases in between. The CDR3 consists of 16 residues. The CDR3 DNA reads TGTGCCAGCAGCTTGGGAGGGGCCAGCTCTGGAAACACCATATATTTT. Translating it yields CASSLGGASSGNTIYF.

In DNA, the CDR3 is TGTGCCTGGAGTGTACTGCGGGGGGGCGGCACAGATACGCAGTATTTT. It yields the protein CAWSVLRGGGTDTQYF. The genes are TRBV30 and TRBJ2-3, with 9 bases aligning to TRBD2. Trimming at V came to 0 bases and at J to 1 base, leaving 5 bases not matched to a gene. The CDR3 spans 16 residues. Germline V gene lookup returns CDR1 GTSNPN and CDR2 SVGIG (reference sequence). The full variable domain, rest sourced from reference TRBV30 and TRBJ2-3, is SQTIHQWPATLVQPVGSPLSLECTVEGTSNPNLYWYRQAAGRGLQLLFYSVGIGQISSEVPQNLSASRPQDRQFILSSKKLLLSDSGFYLCAWSVLRGGGTDTQYFGPGTRLTVL.

V and J are TRBV30 and TRBJ2-3; 8 bases fit TRBD2. Per the germline V gene, CDR1 is GTSNPN and CDR2 is SVGIG (reference sequence). With 0 bases clipped from V and 2 bases from J, the junction kept 7 bases outside the gene matches. This CDR3 is 16 amino acids long. In DNA form, the CDR3 reads TGTGCCTGGAGTGTCCCCCTAGCGGGCAACACAGATACGCAGTATTTT. Translating gives CAWSVPLAGNTDTQYF.

The genes are TRBV6-2 or TRBV6-3 and TRBJ2-7; D perhaps matches TRBD2 (5 bases). The V end lost 6 bases, the J end lost 3 bases, and 6 bases lay between the germline ends. Germline values: CDR1 MNHEY, CDR2 SVGEGT. The CDR3 consists of 11 residues. The DNA of the CDR3 is TGTGCCAGCAGCGGAGGCTACGAGCAGTACTTC. Translation: CASSGGYEQYF.

The chain has TRBV9 and TRBJ1-1; weak D call: TRBD1 (5 bases). The CDR3 runs to 13 residues. Trimming took off 4 bases at V and 8 bases at J, with 15 bases between the two ends. Germline CDR1 and CDR2: SGDLS and YYNGEE. CDR3 nucleotides: TGTGCCAGCAGCCCCCTATTGGGGGGAGAAGCTTTCTTT. As protein: CASSPLLGGEAFF.

This clone has a single count. The chain has TRBV7-9 and TRBJ2-6; D remains unclear. CDR3 length: 15 amino acids. Germline lookup yields CDR1 SEHNR and CDR2 FQNEAQ (reference sequence). V dropped 2 bases and J dropped 1 base, with 6 bases sitting between them. CDR3 sequence: CASSLMGSGANVLTF. CDR3 bases: TGTGCCAGCAGCTTAATGGGTTCTGGGGCCAACGTCCTGACTTTC. The full variable domain, its missing parts supplied by reference TRBV7-9 and TRBJ2-6, is DTGVSQNPRHKITKRGQNVTFRCDPISEHNRLYWYRQTLGQGPEFLTYFQNEAQLEKSRLLSDRFSAERPKGSFSTLEIQRTEQGDSAMYLCASSLMGSGANVLTFGAGSRLTVL.

This clone was found many times. The chain employs TRBV6-5 and TRBJ2-7; the D gene could be TRBD1 or TRBD2 (5 bases each). Germline V CDR1 and CDR2: MNHEY, SVGAGI. This CDR3 contains 15 residues. Trimming pared 5 bases from V and 5 bases from J, leaving 19 bases between. The CDR3 bases are TGTGCCAGCAGTCCCCGGGACGGGTATGGGAACGAGCAGTACTTC. It yields the protein CASSPRDGYGNEQYF.

V and J are TRBV19 and TRBJ2-3, with TRBD2 identical over 7 bases. Trimming at V came to 10 bases and at J to 2 bases, leaving 6 bases not matched to a gene. This CDR3 contains 13 residues. Germline V CDR1 and CDR2: LNHDA, SQIVND (reference sequence). The CDR3 region is CATLAAITDTQYF. The CDR3 nucleotides are TGTGCCACCCTAGCGGCCATCACAGATACGCAGTATTTT.

The sample holds one count of this clone. The chain joins TRBV19 to TRBJ2-3; D is unresolved. The CDR3 has 16 residues. Deletions cut 5 bases from V and 3 bases from J, with 18 bases between. CDR1 is LNHDA, CDR2 SQIVND, per germline (reference sequence). CDR3 coding DNA: TGTGCCAGTAGTCCGACAAGTCGTGGCGCTACAGATACGCAGTATTTT. Encoded protein: CASSPTSRGATDTQYF. The full variable domain, rest sourced from reference TRBV19 and TRBJ2-3, is DGGITQSPKYLFRKEGQNVTLSCEQNLNHDAMYWYRQDPGQGLRLIYYSQIVNDFQKGDIAEGYSVSREKKESFPLTVTSAQKNPTAFYLCASSPTSRGATDTQYFGPGTRLTVL.

The chain combines TRBV19 with TRBJ1-1, with 12 bases lining up with TRBD1. Trimming at V came to 6 bases and at J to 4 bases, leaving 12 bases not matched to a gene. Germline V lookup: CDR1 LNHDA, CDR2 SQIVND (reference sequence). The CDR3 runs to 17 residues. The CDR3 sequence: CASSPGQGASWATEAFF. The CDR3 DNA follows: TGTGCCAGTAGCCCGGGACAGGGGGCTTCTTGGGCCACTGAAGCTTTCTTT.

The chain joins TRBV10-3 to TRBJ2-3, with 12 nucleotides matching TRBD2. Unmatched junction bases numbered 11, after V lost 9 bases and J lost 10 bases. Germline CDR1 is ENHRY and CDR2 is SYGVKD. The CDR3 spans 14 residues. In nucleotides, the CDR3 is TGTGCCATTGCTTCTAGCGGGGGGGATCTCGCGCAGTATTTT. This sequence encodes CAIASSGGDLAQYF.

The chain links TRBV18 to TRBJ2-3; 7 bases are a match to TRBD1. The germline V gene has CDR1 KGHSH and CDR2 LQKENI. The CDR3 is 16 amino acids. Unmatched junction bases numbered 8, after V lost 0 bases and J lost 5 bases. CDR3 sequence reads: CASSPPEGGARDTQYF. The CDR3 bases are TGTGCCAGCTCACCACCGGAAGGGGGCGCGAGAGATACGCAGTATTTT.

This chain uses TRBV27 with TRBJ1-2, with TRBD1 identical over 10 bases. Germline CDR1 reads MNHEY; CDR2 reads SMNVEV (reference sequence). Losses at the gene ends were 2 bases for V and 0 bases for J; bases not matched to a gene: 21. The CDR3 extends over 22 amino acids. The CDR3 DNA follows: TGTGCCAGCAGTTTAACCTATCCTACCGGACAGGGGGGACCTCGAGCTAACTATGGCTACACCTTC. This translates into CASSLTYPTGQGGPRANYGYTF.

The chain links TRBV7-3 to TRBJ2-2; the D gene is possibly TRBD2 (5 bases). The germline V gene has CDR1 SGHTA and CDR2 FQGTGA. This CDR3 has 15 residues. V lost 6 bases to trimming and J lost 2 bases, with 13 bases between them. CDR3 amino acids: CASSPGRGNTGELFF. CDR3 nucleotides: TGTGCCAGCAGTCCGGGCCGGGGTAACACCGGGGAGCTGTTTTTT.

V usage is TRBV28 and J usage is TRBJ2-7, with TRBD1 identical over 8 bases. V shed 6 bases and J 9 bases; nucleotides not matched to a gene: 7. The CDR3 is 12 amino acids. CDR1 and CDR2 (germline): MDHEN, SYDVKM. Here the CDR3 reads CASSPTGAPQYF. CDR3 DNA sequence: TGTGCCAGCAGCCCGACAGGGGCCCCGCAGTACTTC.

This sequence joins TRBV10-3 and TRBJ1-5; D not resolved. Trimming took off 6 bases at V and 7 bases at J, with 19 bases between the two ends. This CDR3 region has 15 residues. Looked up from germline, CDR1 is ENHRY and CDR2 is SYGVKD. The CDR3 sequence is CAISPLWRSEQPQHF. CDR3 DNA: TGTGCCATCAGCCCCCTTTGGAGGAGCGAACAGCCCCAGCATTTT.

This chain connects TRBV7-9 to TRBJ2-1; 8 bases match TRBD2. Germline loops: CDR1 SEHNR, CDR2 FQNEAQ (reference sequence). V lost 4 bases to trimming and J lost 5 bases; unmatched junction nucleotides: 10. The CDR3 is made up of 16 amino acids. The CDR3 sequence is CASSSLGRGADNEQFF. As DNA, the CDR3 is TGTGCCAGCAGCTCCCTTGGGCGGGGGGCAGACAATGAGCAGTTCTTC.

The chain carries TRBV24-1 and TRBJ1-1; TRBD1 is a possible D gene (5 bases). V lost 6 bases, J lost 11 bases, and 15 bases lay in between. CDR1 is KGHDR, CDR2 SFDVKD, per germline. The length of the CDR3 is 12 residues. The CDR3 sequence is CATSSLRGEAFF. The CDR3 bases are TGTGCCACCAGTTCCCTGCGGGGGGAGGCTTTCTTT.

This chain links TRBV2 with TRBJ2-1; D possibly uses TRBD1 or TRBD2 (5 bases each). The length of the CDR3 is 16 residues. The V gene lost 6 bases and the J gene lost 6 bases, with 21 bases spanning the gap. CDR1 and CDR2 (germline): SNHLY, FYNNEI. CDR3 sequence (DNA): TGTGCCAGCAGCCGTAGGGACCGCGCATGGAGCAATGAGCAGTTCTTC. It translates to CASSRRDRAWSNEQFF.

V and J are TRBV3-1 (or the pseudogene TRBV3-2) and TRBJ2-2, with 8 bases lining up with TRBD1. Germline V gene data show CDR1 as LGHDT and CDR2 as YNNKEL (reference sequence). The CDR3 is 15 amino acids. J lost 5 bases, V lost 4 bases, and 6 bases had no gene match. CDR3 residues: CASSPRDRRTGELFF. CDR3 nucleotides: TGTGCCAGCAGCCCCCGGGACAGGAGAACCGGGGAGCTGTTTTTT.

The chain has TRBV6-5 and TRBJ2-3; 7 bases align to TRBD2. CDR1 and CDR2 from the germline V gene are MNHEY and SVGAGI. V dropped 0 bases and J dropped 8; count of bases not matched to a gene: 5. The CDR3 extends over 14 amino acids. CDR3 DNA: TGTGCCAGCAGTTACTCGAGCGGGGCAGCTACGCAGTATTTT. It translates to CASSYSSGAATQYF.

This clone occurred a few times. The rearrangement links TRBV19 to TRBJ1-6; D gene unclear. This CDR3 comprises 13 residues. CDR1 is LNHDA, CDR2 SQIVND, per germline (reference sequence). V lost 7 bases, J lost 7 bases, and 11 bases lay in between. The CDR3 nucleotides read TGTGCCAGTAACCCGACGGGGAATTCACCCCTCCACTTT. It translates to CASNPTGNSPLHF.

This clone has more than one count but fewer than ten. V usage is TRBV6-1 and J usage is TRBJ2-7; D ambiguous. Between the trimmed V and J ends, which lost 2 bases and 5 bases, there was a span of 16 bases. The germline V gene has CDR1 MNHNS and CDR2 SASEGT. The CDR3 is made up of 15 amino acids. The CDR3 DNA is TGTGCCAGCAGTGAATGGGTCCTGAGAGGCCACGAGCAGTACTTC. Its translation is CASSEWVLRGHEQYF.

The chain carries TRBV12-5 and TRBJ2-7, with D possibly being TRBD1 (5 bases). The V end was cut by 5 bases, the J end by 0 bases, with 11 bases between. Germline V lookup: CDR1 LGHNT, CDR2 FRNRAP. This CDR3 contains 14 residues. The CDR3 loop is CASGTTVSSYEQYF. For the CDR3, the DNA is TGTGCTAGTGGTACGACAGTCAGCTCCTACGAGCAGTACTTC.